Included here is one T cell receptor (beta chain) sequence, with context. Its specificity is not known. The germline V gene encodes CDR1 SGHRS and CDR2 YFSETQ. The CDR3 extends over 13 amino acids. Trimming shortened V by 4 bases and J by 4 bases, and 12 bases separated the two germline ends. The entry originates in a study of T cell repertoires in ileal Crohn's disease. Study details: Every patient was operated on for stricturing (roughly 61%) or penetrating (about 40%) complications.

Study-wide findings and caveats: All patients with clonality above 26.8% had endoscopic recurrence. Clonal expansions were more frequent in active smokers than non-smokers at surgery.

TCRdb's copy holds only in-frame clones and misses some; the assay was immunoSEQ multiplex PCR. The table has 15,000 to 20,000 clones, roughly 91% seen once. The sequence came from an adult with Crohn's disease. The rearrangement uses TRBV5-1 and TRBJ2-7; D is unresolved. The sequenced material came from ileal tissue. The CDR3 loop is CASSAQDGYEQYF. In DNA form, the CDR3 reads TGCGCCAGCAGCGCACAAGACGGGTACGAGCAGTACTTC.